Given below is one T cell receptor beta chain in context. Its antigen specificity is not known. No base qualities exist here, and no much larger clone lies one base off it. The cohort was made up of roughly 670 healthy bone marrow donors. At the time of sampling, all cohort members were nominally healthy, though unrecorded immune exposures were likely present. The donor tested CMV seronegative, placing the donor among the 300 to 400 seronegative members of the cohort. Each donor provided a peripheral blood sample, and peripheral blood mononuclear cells were used for TCR beta sequencing. The Qiagen DNeasy Blood Extraction Kit was used to extract genomic DNA from the blood cell samples. The CDR3 starts with the cysteine, ends with the phenylalanine, and has 13 residues. Left in the record is the CDR3 DNA by itself, 39 bases read in frame from the first base. V and J are truncated by 9 bases and 1 base respectively, leaving an intervening sequence of 13 bases. The germline V gene encodes CDR1 SGHRS and CDR2 YFSETQ.

Library prep was done by the immunoSEQ multiplex PCR assay. The multiplex PCR relied on a mix of 60 forward primers for TCR Vbeta segments and 13 reverse primers for TCR Jbeta segments. The CDR3 region of rearranged TCR beta genes was amplified from genomic DNA with a multiplex PCR assay. On the Illumina HiSeq System, the amplified TCR beta libraries were sequenced as 87-base-pair reads. On the study's bioinformatics: A later analysis tallied 80 million to 95 million unique TCR beta chains across the 666 repertoires, and about 10 million of those chains were shared by two or more donors. To remove PCR and sequencing errors, raw reads were error-corrected and collapsed into unique sequences using a nearest-neighbor algorithm that merged closely related sequences. To assign V, D and J gene segments, CDR3 sequences were aligned to IMGT reference sequences. For a sequence to be retained, a match of at least six nucleotides to both a V gene segment and a J gene segment was required. Rearrangements were classified as productive when the CDR3 lacked stop codons and remained in frame with V and J, and all other rearrangements were classified as non-productive. Following IMGT convention, CDR3 was defined as the stretch from the second conserved V-encoded cysteine up to the conserved J-encoded phenylalanine. The earlier analysis of a few hundred of the donors excluded any sequence lacking an unambiguous match to a single V gene segment. In an earlier analysis of several hundred of the donors, a V segment was called functional when productive rearrangements were above 56.7%, and segregating when the standard deviation between donors exceeded 5%. A statistical classification framework was built for diagnosing cytomegalovirus status from the catalog of TCR beta chain sequences. In a later analysis, V and J genes were assigned by comparing TCR nucleotide sequences against IMGT/GENE-DB human TR gene sequences. The TCRdist pipeline was used in a later analysis to assign CDR3 sequences and most-parsimonious VDJ recombination scenarios. A later analysis defined each TCR beta chain by its CDR3 amino acid sequence plus V-gene family, and excluded reads lacking a unique V-gene family. In a later analysis, 450 to 600 highly shared, low-generation-probability nucleotide sequences were removed to address suspected cross-contamination and a sequencing artifact. In a later analysis, a clonal expansion index for each public chain was calculated from normalized within-repertoire ranks of inferred template counts. In a later analysis, generation probabilities were computed with a VDJ recombination model fitted to out-of-frame rearrangements, and the resulting probabilities were checked against IGoR. In a later analysis, hypergeometric tests were used to score TCR-TCR, TCR-HLA and TCR-CMV co-occurrence, with a repertoire-size bias correction applied to TCR pairs. False discovery rates were estimated in a later analysis by permuting HLA or CMV assignments 20 times. In a later analysis, co-occurring TCRs were grouped with DBSCAN, and TCRdist sequence similarity was added when clustering was performed within HLA-allele-positive subsets. Repertoires with fewer than 30,000 or more than 120,000 public chains were left out of co-occurrence clustering, as were about 5 repertoires with anomalous nucleotide sharing. This immuneACCESS table, as held by TCRdb, lists in-frame sequences with V and J called but not all clones. Of the missing ones, under half trace to an unresolved V gene in checked studies; the others have no known cause. Clone size and the V and J calls come from that table; the DNA yielded D and trimming. The sample table records about 93,000 clones; just under 80% of these occur just once. The ten largest clones add up to under 4% of the sample.

This entry comes from a study of cytomegalovirus exposure and HLA in healthy donors (dated by TCRdb to the late 2010s). Background on the whole study: An earlier analysis of several hundred of the donors reported 250 to 300 Gb of sequence data and roughly 120 million unique TCR beta sequences obtained from some 170 million T cells. Around 320 gigabases of sequencing data and 70 million to 100 million unique TCR sequences were included in an early release covering around 650 HLA-typed donors. Of the roughly 400 genotyped donors, about 80% fell in the genetic ancestry cluster associated with self-reported Caucasian donors. The aim of the study was to test whether cataloging public T cell receptors could identify signatures of past pathogen exposure. The T cell repertoires of 666 subjects were profiled by immunosequencing and related to cytomegalovirus serostatus. A separate validation cohort of roughly 130 different subjects was used in addition to the approximately 700-subject first cohort. High-throughput TCR immunosequencing, statistical association of individual TCRs with disease status, and machine learning were combined to predict cytomegalovirus infection status. A later analysis re-examined previously published TCR beta repertoires from just over 650 donors and added high-resolution HLA genotyping to investigate patterns of TCR occurrence. The later analysis used no new phenotypic data to find candidate immune exposures, relying instead on TCR beta sequences and their occurrence across donors. An earlier analysis of more than 450 of the donors used high-throughput TCR beta sequencing to judge whether each TCR beta V gene segment behaved as functional or pseudogenic. Donor age, sex, ethnicity and CMV serostatus were compiled alongside the repertoire data. A later genetic analysis took genome-wide SNP genotypes for about 55% of the roughly 670 donors and used that subset as a discovery cohort. All discovery cohort repertoires had been generated using a single sequencing platform. HLA typing included class I and class II loci at four-digit resolution. Typing coverage differed by locus: A, B, C, DRB1 and DQB1 were typed in about 620-640 donors, DQA1 in roughly 500, DPA1 in 600 to 610, and DPB1 in 472. Roughly 5 DR-DQ haplotypes were handled as single units for association and clustering because linkage in the cohort was strong. Among about 360 genotyped donors of the cohort, an average of 235,054 unique TCR beta nucleotide sequences were sequenced per donor, about a sixth of them non-productive.

What the authors observed across the whole study: A cluster of highly shared sequence variants was judged likely to represent a technical artifact of the sequencing pipeline. Compared with the approximately 670-donor mean, donors in an Asian-associated ancestry cluster had fewer N-insertions in productive TCRs, according to a later genetic analysis. Most CMV-associated TCR beta chains appeared to be HLA-restricted in a later analysis, and the HLA associations seemed to be driven largely by CMV exposure. In an earlier analysis of under 600 of the donors, most TCR beta V segments were observed in productive rearrangements about 90% or about 30% of the time, broadly matching IMGT annotations. In vitro tests confirmed that three of the cytomegalovirus-associated TCR beta chains recognize cytomegalovirus antigens. The authors suggested that the approach could potentially be extended to other disease states and immunological phenotypes. In a later analysis, HLA-associated TCR beta chains were found to be more clonally expanded and to have lower generation probabilities than equally common non-associated chains. Because HLA typing was unavailable for some donors at each locus, only the typed subset was used in association tests. For the cohort, immune exposure information was limited to CMV serostatus. Some IMGT-functional V segments, including TRBV6-2 and TRBV6-3, could not be told apart with the 87-base-pair reads, so those segments were excluded. Linkage disequilibrium might explain the correlated functional status among segregating V segments, but an unknown experimental factor could not be ruled out. The study gave a list of 150 to 200 TCR beta chains associated with cytomegalovirus. Presence/absence analyses assumed roughly uniform sequencing depth across donors, an assumption that may not hold. The classifier was reported to diagnose cytomegalovirus status with high specificity and sensitivity in both the original cohort and the validation cohort. When HLA alleles, especially DR and DQ, strongly co-occurred, attributing TCR associations to individual alleles was difficult. The cohort was sequenced for TCR beta chains only, and without alpha or paired-chain data the features that could be detected were limited. Specific HLA alleles were associated with 16,951 TCR beta sequences at a false discovery rate of 0.05 in a later analysis. Most TCR sequences were observed very rarely across donors, whereas some public TCRs were present in many individuals. In a later analysis, several top co-occurrence clusters were reported to appear linked to parvovirus B19, influenza, CMV and Epstein-Barr virus. A further reported finding was that TCR beta sequences accurately predicted the HLA-A and HLA-B alleles for most subjects in the first cohort. In a later analysis, the rate of TCR association differed among HLA loci, with DRB1 alleles having the most associated TCRs and HLA-C alleles having the fewest. Roughly 17 rarely observed V segments, including chromosome 9 orphons, were excluded from the earlier analysis of several hundred of the donors because counts were too low. In a later genetic analysis, a missense DCLRE1C variant was associated with V-gene and J-gene trimming of TCR beta chains, and the association was replicated in an independent cohort.

The clonotype comes from a woman in her thirties or forties in good health and CMV-seronegative. The sequence joins TRBV5-1 to TRBJ2-5; TRBD1 is possibly the D segment (6 matching bases). Sequencing was carried out using PBMCs. Read as DNA, the sequence is TGCGCCACCCGCAGGACAGTCCAAGAGACCCAGTACTTC. This is translated as CATRRTVQETQYF.